One and the same sample provided the 16 T cell receptor beta chains below, sequenced in a study of blood T cell repertoires in COVID-19 (dated by TCRdb to 2018 to 2020). The method behind the library was the immunoSEQ multiplex PCR assay. Held by TCRdb, this immuneACCESS table contains in-frame sequences only and omits some clones. Under half of the omission traces to an unresolved V gene where checked; the cause of the rest is unknown. This sample lists around 250,000 clones; around four fifths were detected once. Jointly, the top ten make up around 2% of the sample. Specimen: peripheral blood. The receptors stem from a man younger than 40 who had recovered from COVID-19.

V usage is TRBV5-6 and J usage is TRBJ1-5; 7 positions agree with TRBD1. CDR3 length: 16 amino acids. Germline V CDR1 and CDR2: SGHDT, YYEEEE. J gave up 6 bases and V 0 bases, and 9 bases lay outside the gene matches. CDR3 DNA sequence: TGTGCCAGCAGCTTGGGGGGAACAGGGGTGGTTCAGCCCCAGCATTTT. Translating gives CASSLGGTGVVQPQHF.

The CDR3 region is CASSFLADYNEQFF. CDR3 in DNA: TGTGCCAGCAGTTTCTTAGCGGATTACAATGAGCAGTTCTTC. This chain joins TRBV27 and TRBJ2-1; D is perhaps TRBD2 (6 bases). V gave up 3 bases and J gave up 4 bases, with 10 bases separating them. Per germline, CDR1 MNHEY and CDR2 SMNVEV (reference sequence). The CDR3 length is 14 residues.

This clone has a single count. This chain joins TRBV6-4 and TRBJ2-6, with D perhaps TRBD1 (6 bases). Germline V gene lookup returns CDR1 MRHNA and CDR2 SNTAGT. The V end was cut by 6 bases, the J end by 0 bases, with 12 bases between. This CDR3 is 16 amino acids long. This CDR3 reads CASSRDIVSGANVLTF. In DNA form, the CDR3 reads TGTGCCAGCAGCCGGGACATCGTCTCTGGGGCCAACGTCCTGACTTTC.

This clone was recorded only once. This rearrangement joins TRBV6-2 or TRBV6-3 to TRBJ2-7; 9 nucleotides line up with TRBD1. The CDR3 runs to 16 residues. V was clipped by 5 bases and J by 0 bases; unmatched bases: 8. The germline gives CDR1 MNHEY, CDR2 SVGEGT. CDR3 loop: CASSPHGQGSSYEQYF. The CDR3 bases are TGTGCCAGCAGTCCACATGGACAGGGGAGCTCCTACGAGCAGTACTTC.

The chain uses TRBV2 and TRBJ2-2; D may be TRBD2 (5 bases). The V end was cut by 7 bases, the J end by 1 base, with 13 bases between. The germline V gene has CDR1 SNHLY and CDR2 FYNNEI. The CDR3 consists of 15 residues. The CDR3 coding sequence is TGTGCCAGCACCCGAGGAGCGGTGAACACCGGGGAGCTGTTTTTT. Its protein product is CASTRGAVNTGELFF.

The chain has TRBV2 and TRBJ2-2, with TRBD2 matching over 8 bases. V lost 8 bases, J lost 4 bases, and 3 bases stayed unmatched. The CDR3 runs to 13 residues. Looked up from germline, CDR1 is SNHLY and CDR2 is FYNNEI. The CDR3 here is CASRGGPTGELFF. The CDR3, as DNA: TGTGCCAGCCGGGGGGGGCCCACCGGGGAGCTGTTTTTT.

The chain uses TRBV7-9 and TRBJ2-7; a weak D match, TRBD1 (6 bases). Trimming took 7 bases from V and 2 from J, leaving 9 bases between them. There are 12 residues in the CDR3. From germline, CDR1 is SEHNR and CDR2 FQNEAQ (reference sequence). The DNA for the CDR3 is TGTGCCAGCACAGGGGTCCCCTACGAGCAGTACTTC. It yields the protein CASTGVPYEQYF.

The J gene is TRBJ2-1, the V gene TRBV29-1; D is perhaps TRBD1 (6 bases). Per the germline V gene, CDR1 is SQVTM and CDR2 is ANQGSEA. The V and J ends lost 5 bases and 8 bases respectively, with 22 bases between them. CDR3 length: 15 amino acids. CDR3 residues: CSVYLLSVGTHEQFF. CDR3 nucleotides: TGCAGCGTTTACCTTCTAAGCGTAGGGACACATGAGCAGTTCTTC.

This sequence joins TRBV13 and TRBJ2-2; TRBD2 matches 10 bases. Germline V lookup: CDR1 PRHDT, CDR2 FYEKMQ (reference sequence). This CDR3 comprises 17 residues. V trimming: 6 bases; J trimming: 5 bases; junction bases outside the gene matches: 12. The CDR3 sequence: CASRYLAGATGTGELFF. For the CDR3, the DNA is TGTGCCAGCAGATATCTAGCGGGGGCCACAGGGACCGGGGAGCTGTTTTTT.

The V and J genes are TRBV12-5 and TRBJ1-4, with 7 bases aligning to TRBD1. CDR1 is LGHNT, CDR2 FRNRAP, per germline. The CDR3 sequence is 21 residues long. Trimming cost V 0 bases and J 1 base; bases outside gene matches: 17. The CDR3 coding sequence is TGTGCTAGTGGTTTGGTAAGTCCCCGACAGGGACCTTGCGGAACTAATGAAAAACTGTTTTTT. Amino acid sequence: CASGLVSPRQGPCGTNEKLFF.

The table lists this clone with a count of one. CDR3 bases: TGTGCCAGCAGTCCCACAGGGAACACTGAAGCTTTCTTT. Amino acids: CASSPTGNTEAFF. This chain uses TRBV6-5 with TRBJ1-1; TRBD1 might be the D (5 bases). This CDR3 has 13 residues. V dropped 5 bases and J dropped 1 base, with 8 bases sitting between them. CDR1 and CDR2 from the germline V gene are MNHEY and SVGAGI.

The genes are TRBV7-9 and TRBJ2-7; D not certain. From germline, CDR1 is SEHNR and CDR2 FQNEAQ (reference sequence). Trimming shortened V by 0 bases and J by 2 bases, and 8 bases separated the two germline ends. The CDR3 consists of 14 residues. The CDR3 coding sequence is TGTGCCAGCAGCTTAGCGTTAGAGACCTACGAGCAGTACTTC. Its protein product is CASSLALETYEQYF.

This clone was counted only a few times. Other DNA sequences within the sample encode an identical CDR3. The gene calls are TRBV7-2 and TRBJ2-3, with 12 positions matching TRBD2. The V segment lost 5 bases and the J segment 4 bases; nucleotides outside the gene matches: 10. The CDR3 consists of 17 residues. Germline V gene data show CDR1 as SGHTA and CDR2 as FQGNSA. In DNA form, the CDR3 reads TGTGCCAGCAGCCCTCTAGCGGGGGGGCCTCGGGCAGATACGCAGTATTTT. It encodes CASSPLAGGPRADTQYF.

The CDR3 reads CASSPRQGGIRELFF. CDR3 DNA sequence: TGTGCCAGCAGTCCGAGACAGGGTGGGATCCGGGAGCTGTTTTTT. This sequence joins TRBV6-5 and TRBJ2-2, with 7 positions matching TRBD1. J was trimmed by 9 bases and V by 5 bases; bases with no gene match: 12. Germline CDR1 reads MNHEY; CDR2 reads SVGAGI. The CDR3 spans 15 residues.

The chain links TRBV7-9 to TRBJ1-1, with D possibly TRBD1 on 5 matching bases. V lost 1 base and J lost 0, with 12 bases in between. The CDR3 has 16 residues. Germline V gives CDR1 SEHNR, CDR2 FQNEAQ (reference sequence). In DNA form, the CDR3 reads TGTGCCAGCAGCTTAGATTCCGGACAATTGAACACTGAAGCTTTCTTT. It is translated as CASSLDSGQLNTEAFF.

The chain joins TRBV9 to TRBJ2-3; D might be TRBD2 (6 bases). The CDR3 runs 15 residues. The ends were cut back, 3 bases at V and 5 bases at J, with 16 bases in the middle. Germline assignment: CDR1 SGDLS and CDR2 YYNGEE. CDR3 sequence reads: CASSAQIGGIDTQYF. The CDR3 coding sequence is TGTGCCAGCAGCGCCCAAATTGGCGGGATAGATACGCAGTATTTT.